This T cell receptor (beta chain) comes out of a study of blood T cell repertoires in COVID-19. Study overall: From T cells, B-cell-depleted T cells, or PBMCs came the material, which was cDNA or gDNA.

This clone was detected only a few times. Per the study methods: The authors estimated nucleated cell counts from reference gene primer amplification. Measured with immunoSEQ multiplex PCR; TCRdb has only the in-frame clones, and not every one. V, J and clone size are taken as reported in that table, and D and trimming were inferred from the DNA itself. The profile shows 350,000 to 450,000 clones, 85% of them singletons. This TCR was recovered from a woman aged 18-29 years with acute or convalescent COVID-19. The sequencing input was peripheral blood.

The CDR3 region has the DNA TGTGCCACCAGTGACTCCTCCGGAGTAGTCTATACTGGCTACACCTTC. It encodes CATSDSSGVVYTGYTF. The rearrangement joins TRBV24-1 to TRBJ1-2; no definite D call. Trimming removed 4 bases at V and 7 bases at J, with 21 bases between. The CDR3 is 16 amino acids. Germline CDR1 and CDR2: KGHDR and SFDVKD.